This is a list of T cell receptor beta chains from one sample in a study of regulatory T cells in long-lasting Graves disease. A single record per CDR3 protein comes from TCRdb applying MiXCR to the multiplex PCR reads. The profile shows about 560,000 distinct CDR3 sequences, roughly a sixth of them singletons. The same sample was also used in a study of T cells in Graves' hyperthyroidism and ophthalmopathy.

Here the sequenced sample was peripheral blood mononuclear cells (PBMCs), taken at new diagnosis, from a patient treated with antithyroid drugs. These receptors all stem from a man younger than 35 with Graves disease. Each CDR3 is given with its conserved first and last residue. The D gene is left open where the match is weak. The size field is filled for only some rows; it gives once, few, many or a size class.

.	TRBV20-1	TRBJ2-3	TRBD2	CSARGGSFDTQYF	TGCAGTGCTCGGGGGGGGAGTTTTGATACGCAGTATTTT
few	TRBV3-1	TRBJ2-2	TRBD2	CASRPGIAGGDYTGELFF	TGTGCCAGCAGACCCGGGATAGCGGGAGGAGACTACACCGGGGAGCTGTTTTTT
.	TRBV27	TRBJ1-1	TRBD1	CASGDRGLLSGTEAFF	TGTGCCAGCGGGGACAGGGGGCTCCTCAGTGGCACTGAAGCTTTCTTT
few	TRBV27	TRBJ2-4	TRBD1	CTSSPGQGFIAKNIQYF	TGTACCAGCAGTCCTGGACAGGGGTTTATCGCCAAAAACATTCAGTACTTC
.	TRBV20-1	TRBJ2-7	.	CSARDQETGDYEQYF	TGCAGTGCTAGAGATCAGGAGACAGGTGACTACGAGCAGTACTTC
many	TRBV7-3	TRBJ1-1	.	CASSESNTEAFF	TGTGCCAGCAGCGAGTCAAACACTGAAGCTTTCTTT
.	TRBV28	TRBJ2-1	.	CASTFITSYNEQFF	TGTGCCAGCACCTTTATCACTAGCTACAATGAGCAGTTCTTC
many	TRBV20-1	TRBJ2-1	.	CSARRGRGNNEQFF	TGCAGTGCTAGACGGGGGAGGGGGAACAATGAGCAGTTCTTC
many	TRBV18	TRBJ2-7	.	CASSPNGPPTEQYF	TGTGCCAGCTCACCTAACGGACCCCCTACCGAGCAGTACTTC
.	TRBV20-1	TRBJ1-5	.	CSAGWGVDQPQHF	TGCAGTGCTGGGTGGGGAGTAGATCAGCCCCAGCATTTT
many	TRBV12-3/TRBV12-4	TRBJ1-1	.	CASSNQVGGTEAFF	TGTGCCAGCAGTAACCAGGTCGGTGGGACTGAAGCTTTCTTT
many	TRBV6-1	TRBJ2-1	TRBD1	CASILRPGQVFNEQFF	TGTGCCAGCATCCTGCGGCCGGGACAGGTCTTCAATGAGCAGTTCTTC
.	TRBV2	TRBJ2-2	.	CASSLGRGLSGELFF	TGTGCCAGCAGCCTTGGGAGGGGGCTAAGTGGGGAGCTGTTTTTT
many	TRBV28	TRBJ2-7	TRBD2	CASSLTSGSPYEQYF	TGTGCCAGCAGTTTAACTAGCGGGAGTCCCTACGAGCAGTACTTC
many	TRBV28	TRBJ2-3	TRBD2	CASSRRGDTDTQYF	TGTGCCAGCAGTCGGCGGGGGGACACAGATACGCAGTATTTT
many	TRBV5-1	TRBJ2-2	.	CASSLATDTGELFF	TGCGCCAGCAGCTTAGCAACCGACACCGGGGAGCTGTTTTTT
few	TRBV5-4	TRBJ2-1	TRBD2	CASTKAGRANEQFF	TGTGCCAGCACCAAAGCGGGAAGGGCAAATGAGCAGTTCTTC
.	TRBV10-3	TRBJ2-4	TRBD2	CAISALAGEGAKNIQYF	TGTGCCATCAGTGCTCTAGCGGGAGAGGGAGCCAAAAACATTCAGTACTTC
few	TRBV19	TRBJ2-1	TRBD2	CASTREGGYNEQFF	TGTGCCAGTACGCGGGAGGGCGGCTACAATGAGCAGTTCTTC
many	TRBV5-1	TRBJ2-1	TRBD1	CASSLMTGESSWQFF	TGCGCCAGCAGCTTGATGACAGGGGAAAGTAGTTGGCAGTTCTTC
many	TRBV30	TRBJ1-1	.	CAWSVQGRRAEAFF	TGTGCCTGGAGTGTTCAGGGGCGCAGGGCTGAAGCTTTCTTT
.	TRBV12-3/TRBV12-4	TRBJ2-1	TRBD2	CASSPLLSGRSYNEQFF	TGTGCCAGCAGTCCTCTCCTTAGCGGGAGATCCTACAATGAGCAGTTCTTC
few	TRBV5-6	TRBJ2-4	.	CASRWAGRNIQYF	TGTGCCAGCAGGTGGGCTGGCCGAAACATTCAGTACTTC
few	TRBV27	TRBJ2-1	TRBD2	CASSFSRSGTSGSYEQFF	TGTGCCAGCAGTTTTTCACGCTCAGGGACTAGCGGGAGTTATGAGCAGTTCTTC
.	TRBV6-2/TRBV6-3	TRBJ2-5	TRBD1	CASSYSFRGRQETQYF	TGTGCCAGCAGTTACTCTTTCAGGGGGCGGCAAGAGACCCAGTACTTC
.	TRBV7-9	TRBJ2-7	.	CASSPSHGGVGEQYF	TGTGCCAGCAGCCCAAGTCATGGAGGTGTAGGGGAGCAGTACTTC
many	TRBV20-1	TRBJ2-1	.	CSASSAGFFSYNEQFF	TGCAGTGCTTCTTCCGCGGGGTTCTTCTCCTACAATGAGCAGTTCTTC
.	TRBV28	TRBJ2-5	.	CASSRRGGGGGGYQETQYF	TGTGCCAGCAGCCGCCGCGGGGGCGGGGGTGGCGGGTACCAAGAGACCCAGTACTTC
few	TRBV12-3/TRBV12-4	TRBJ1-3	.	CASSSGTEGGNTIYF	TGTGCCAGCAGTTCCGGGACGGAGGGTGGAAACACCATATATTTT
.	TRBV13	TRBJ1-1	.	CASSSTGGLAEAFF	TGTGCCAGCAGCTCTACTGGGGGCTTGGCTGAAGCTTTCTTT
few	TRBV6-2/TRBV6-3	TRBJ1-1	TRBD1	CASSRDRVAPEALF	TGTGCCAGCAGTCGGGACAGGGTTGCCCCTGAAGCTCTCTTT
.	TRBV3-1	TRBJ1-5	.	CASSPRLNSNQPQHF	TGTGCCAGCAGCCCCCGGTTGAATAGCAATCAGCCCCAGCATTTT
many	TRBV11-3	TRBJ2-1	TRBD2	CASSLREGTNNEQFF	TGTGCCAGCAGCTTGCGGGAGGGAACGAACAATGAGCAGTTCTTC
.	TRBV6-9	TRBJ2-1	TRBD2	CASSYRSGRLIF	TGTGCCAGCAGTTACCGAAGCGGGAGACTCATCTTC
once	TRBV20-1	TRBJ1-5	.	CSARWGSLSGPQHF	TGCAGTGCTAGGTGGGGCAGCCTCTCCGGGCCCCAGCATTTT
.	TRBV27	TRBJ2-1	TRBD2	CASSRDYTKPEQFF	TGTGCCAGCAGTCGGGACTACACGAAACCTGAGCAGTTCTTC
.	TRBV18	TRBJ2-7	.	CASSPTGLPYEQYF	TGTGCCAGCTCACCAACGGGGCTGCCCTACGAGCAGTACTTC
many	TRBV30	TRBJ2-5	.	CAWTGSGETQYF	TGTGCCTGGACGGGATCGGGAGAGACCCAGTACTTC
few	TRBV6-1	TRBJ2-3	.	CASSTSWGRDTQYF	TGTGCCAGCAGTACATCATGGGGGAGAGATACGCAGTATTTT
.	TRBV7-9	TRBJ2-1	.	CASNPIFATYNEQFF	TGTGCCAGCAACCCCATTTTTGCCACTTACAATGAGCAGTTCTTC